This entry lists 22 T cell receptor beta chains sequenced from one sample in a study of radiotherapy plus CTLA-4 blockade in lung cancer. Method: immunoSEQ multiplex PCR; TCRdb's copy keeps in-frame clones and lacks some. The repertoire includes about 95,000 clones, 82% of them detected once, and roughly 3.5% sits in the top ten. The sample consisted of peripheral blood, taken from a patient treated with radiotherapy plus ipilimumab. Source of these receptors: a human donor with non-small cell lung cancer who had a partial response to radiotherapy plus ipilimumab.

This chain links TRBV19 with TRBJ2-1; 12 nucleotides agree with TRBD2. Losses at the gene ends were 7 bases for V and 3 bases for J; bases not matched to a gene: 7. Germline V gene data show CDR1 as LNHDA and CDR2 as SQIVND (reference sequence). This CDR3 has 16 residues. CDR3 sequence reads: CASKGLAGTNYNEQFF. In DNA, the CDR3 is TGTGCCAGTAAAGGACTAGCGGGAACCAACTACAATGAGCAGTTCTTC.

The CDR3, as DNA: TGTGCCAGTAGTATAGTAGGAGCACCCTACAATGAGCAGTTCTTC. Translating it yields CASSIVGAPYNEQFF. This chain uses TRBV19 with TRBJ2-1; D unresolved. CDR3 length: 15 amino acids. V was pared by 1 base and J by 2 bases, with 9 bases between. Germline assignment: CDR1 LNHDA and CDR2 SQIVND (reference sequence).

V and J are TRBV19 and TRBJ2-1, with 15 bases that match TRBD2. Trimming cost V 5 bases and J 14 bases; bases outside gene matches: 10. This CDR3 region has 15 residues. The V gene's germline CDR1 is LNHDA and CDR2 SQIVND (reference sequence). As DNA, the CDR3 is TGTGCCAGTAGTTTCGGACTAGCGGGAGGGCGGGGGGAGTTCTTC. Encoded protein: CASSFGLAGGRGEFF.

This clone was counted a single time. The V call is TRBV9, the J call TRBJ1-1; D gene ambiguous. This CDR3 spans 14 amino acids. V lost 0 bases to trimming and J lost 1 base, with 7 bases between them. Germline V gives CDR1 SGDLS, CDR2 YYNGEE. The CDR3 spells CASSVGSGNTEAFF. DNA for the CDR3: TGTGCCAGCAGCGTAGGGAGCGGGAACACTGAAGCTTTCTTT. The complete variable domain, with remaining parts taken from reference TRBV9 and TRBJ1-1, reads DSGVTQTPKHLITATGQRVTLRCSPRSGDLSVYWYQQSLDQGLQFLIQYYNGEERAKGNILERFSAQQFPDLHSELNLSSLELGDSALYFCASSVGSGNTEAFFGQGTRLTVV.

The V call is TRBV28, the J call TRBJ1-2, with 7 positions matching TRBD1. The CDR3 is made up of 15 amino acids. The V and J ends lost 5 bases and 0 bases, in that order; junction bases with no gene match: 6. In germline, CDR1 is MDHEN, CDR2 SYDVKM. CDR3 sequence (DNA): TGTGCCAGCAGTACTTCAGGGGGTCCTAACTATGGCTACACCTTC. The encoded protein is CASSTSGGPNYGYTF.

The rearrangement links TRBV27 to TRBJ2-3, with D perhaps matching TRBD2 (5 bases). In germline, CDR1 is MNHEY, CDR2 SMNVEV (reference sequence). The CDR3 is 15 residues long. Deletions cut 3 bases from V and 0 bases from J, with 10 bases between. The CDR3 region is CASSLVLASTDTQYF. The CDR3 region has the DNA TGTGCCAGCAGTTTGGTTCTAGCCAGCACAGATACGCAGTATTTT.

V gene TRBV5-4 combines with J gene TRBJ2-1; 9 nucleotides match TRBD2. The J segment lost 7 bases and the V segment lost 2 bases, leaving 4 bases of the junction unmatched. This CDR3 spans 14 amino acids. From germline, CDR1 is SGHNT and CDR2 YYREEE (reference sequence). The CDR3 coding sequence is TGTGCCAGCAGCTTCGGCGGGAGGGCTAATGAGCAGTTCTTC. It encodes CASSFGGRANEQFF.

V gene TRBV6-4 combines with J gene TRBJ2-7, with D tentatively TRBD2 (6 bases). The ends were cut back, 9 bases at V and 0 bases at J, with 27 bases in the middle. Germline lookup yields CDR1 MRHNA and CDR2 SNTAGT. The CDR3 contains 18 residues. DNA of the CDR3: TGTGCCAGGTCAACAGCGAGGCCCGCCGGGCGGGACTCCTACGAGCAGTACTTC. This codes for CARSTARPAGRDSYEQYF.

V usage is TRBV29-1 and J usage is TRBJ1-5; D remains ambiguous. This CDR3 comprises 14 residues. Per germline, CDR1 SQVTM and CDR2 ANQGSEA. The germline V and J ends were trimmed by 7 bases and 4 bases, with 17 bases remaining between them. CDR3 bases: TGCAGCGCCCGATTTGGTGGGCAGAATCAGCCCCAGCATTTT. Its translation: CSARFGGQNQPQHF.

The chain recombines TRBV2 with TRBJ2-7; D possibly corresponds to TRBD1 (6 bases). Trimming pared 7 bases from V and 2 bases from J, leaving 9 bases between. The CDR3 runs to 12 residues. Germline CDR1 reads SNHLY; CDR2 reads FYNNEI. The CDR3 loop reads CASTAGAYEQYF. CDR3 bases: TGTGCCAGCACCGCAGGGGCCTACGAGCAGTACTTC.

This clone was observed a few times. The chain joins TRBV30 to TRBJ1-1; D possibly corresponds to TRBD1 (5 bases). Germline V CDR1 and CDR2: GTSNPN, SVGIG (reference sequence). V shed 2 bases and J shed 0 bases, with 10 bases lying between them. This CDR3 has 14 amino acids. CDR3 bases: TGTGCCTGGAGTCCCAGGGCCGTGAACACTGAAGCTTTCTTT. Translating gives CAWSPRAVNTEAFF.

The rearrangement joins TRBV28 to TRBJ1-2, with unresolved D. V shed 6 bases and J shed 1 base, with 9 bases lying between them. Germline values: CDR1 MDHEN, CDR2 SYDVKM. The CDR3 consists of 13 residues. The CDR3 DNA sequence: TGTGCCAGCAGCCGGGAGATTAACTATGGCTACACCTTC. It translates to CASSREINYGYTF.

The chain recombines TRBV11-2 with TRBJ2-7; possibly TRBD2 for D (6 bases). CDR1 SGHAT and CDR2 FQNNGV come from the germline V gene. V lost 1 base and J 2 bases, leaving 15 bases between the germline ends. The CDR3 has 16 residues. CDR3 DNA: TGTGCCAGCAGCTTAGCCTGGGCTAGCGAAGCCTACGAGCAGTACTTC. It is translated as CASSLAWASEAYEQYF.

This clone turned up a few times. The V call is TRBV7-9, the J call TRBJ1-1; 10 positions agree with TRBD1. This CDR3 has 13 amino acids. With V trimmed by 4 bases and J by 5 bases, 1 base remained unmatched. From germline, CDR1 is SEHNR and CDR2 FQNEAQ (reference sequence). The CDR3 sequence: CASSSGQGTEAFF. The CDR3 DNA reads as TGTGCCAGCAGCTCGGGACAGGGGACTGAAGCTTTCTTT.

The CDR3 here is CASSKGGRSSNQPQHF. The CDR3 DNA sequence: TGTGCCAGCAGCAAAGGAGGGAGGTCGAGCAATCAGCCCCAGCATTTT. The gene calls are TRBV28 and TRBJ1-5; D call uncertain. CDR1 and CDR2 (germline): MDHEN, SYDVKM. V shed 6 bases and J shed 1 base, with 16 bases lying between them. The CDR3 runs 16 residues.

The genes are TRBV7-6 and TRBJ2-2; 9 nucleotides line up with TRBD1. V dropped 7 bases and J dropped 6; count of bases not matched to a gene: 18. CDR1 is SGHVS, CDR2 FNYEAQ, per germline. The CDR3 spans 18 residues. The CDR3 bases are TGTGCCAGCACCGTAACCACCTCAGGGACAGGGTATTCCGGGGAGCTGTTTTTT. Residues: CASTVTTSGTGYSGELFF.

This chain uses TRBV10-3 with TRBJ2-1, with a possible D match to TRBD2 (5 bases). Trimming left V 5 bases short and J 0 bases short, with 11 bases between. This CDR3 region has 15 residues. Looked up from germline, CDR1 is ENHRY and CDR2 is SYGVKD. The CDR3 sequence is CAISRENPSYNEQFF. In DNA form, the CDR3 reads TGTGCCATCAGTAGGGAGAACCCCTCCTACAATGAGCAGTTCTTC.

V and J are TRBV6-1 and TRBJ2-7; D perhaps matches TRBD1 (5 bases). The ends were cut back, 1 base at V and 2 bases at J, with 15 bases in the middle. CDR1 is MNHNS and CDR2 is SASEGT in the germline V gene. The CDR3 loop spans 16 amino acids. For the CDR3, the DNA is TGTGCCAGCAGTGAAGAGGAGACAGAGCTAACCTACGAGCAGTACTTC. Translating gives CASSEEETELTYEQYF.

This rearrangement joins TRBV28 to TRBJ1-4; 11 nucleotides match TRBD1. V was pared by 7 bases and J by 7 bases, with 5 bases of the junction left unmatched. This CDR3 is 14 amino acids long. CDR1 is MDHEN, CDR2 SYDVKM, per germline. For the CDR3, the DNA is TGTGCCAGCACTCCGGGACAGGGGGTTGAAAAACTGTTTTTT. This encodes CASTPGQGVEKLFF.

The J gene is TRBJ2-3, the V gene TRBV18, with D possibly TRBD2 on 5 matching bases. The V end lost 0 bases, the J end lost 2 bases, and 9 bases lay between the germline ends. The CDR3 runs 15 residues. The germline CDR1 and CDR2 sequences are KGHSH and LQKENI. The CDR3 here is CASSPPPGITDTQYF. In nucleotides, the CDR3 is TGTGCCAGCTCACCACCCCCGGGGATCACAGATACGCAGTATTTT. Full variable domain (missing parts from reference TRBV18 and TRBJ2-3): NAGVMQNPRHLVRRRGQEARLRCSPMKGHSHVYWYRQLPEEGLKFMVYLQKENIIDESGMPKERFSAEFPKEGPSILRIQQVVRGDSAAYFCASSPPPGITDTQYFGPGTRLTVL.

A single count supports this clone. The rearrangement links TRBV2 to TRBJ2-1, with 7 bases identical to TRBD2. The trim removed 3 bases at V and 6 bases at J, leaving 2 bases unmatched. Germline CDR1 is SNHLY and CDR2 is FYNNEI. The CDR3 loop spans 13 amino acids. The CDR3 nucleotides are TGTGCCAGCAGTGACAGCGGGGCCAATGAGCAGTTCTTC. It is translated as CASSDSGANEQFF.

V and J are TRBV5-5 and TRBJ2-7; 7 nucleotides agree with TRBD2. This CDR3 is built from 17 residues. The germline V gene has CDR1 SGHKS and CDR2 YYEKEE (reference sequence). V lost 0 bases to trimming and J lost 3 bases; unmatched junction nucleotides: 12. CDR3 nucleotide sequence: TGTGCCAGCAGCTTGGTTGAAGCGACTAGCATAATCTACGAGCAGTACTTC. It specifies CASSLVEATSIIYEQYF.